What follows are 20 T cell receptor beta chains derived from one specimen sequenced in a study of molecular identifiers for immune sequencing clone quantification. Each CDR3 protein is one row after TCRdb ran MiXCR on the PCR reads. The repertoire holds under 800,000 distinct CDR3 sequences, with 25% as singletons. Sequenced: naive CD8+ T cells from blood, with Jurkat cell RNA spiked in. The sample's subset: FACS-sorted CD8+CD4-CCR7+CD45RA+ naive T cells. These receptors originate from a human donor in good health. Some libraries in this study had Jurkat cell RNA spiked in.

For the CDR3, the DNA is TGTGCCAGCACCTTTTGGGCCGAAGGCACTGAAGCTTTCTTT. Translating gives CASTFWAEGTEAFF. V gene TRBV6-2 or TRBV6-3 combines with J gene TRBJ1-1; D remains unclear. From germline, CDR1 is MNHEY and CDR2 SVGEGT. The CDR3 spans 14 residues. V lost 7 bases and J 4 bases, leaving 16 bases between the germline ends.

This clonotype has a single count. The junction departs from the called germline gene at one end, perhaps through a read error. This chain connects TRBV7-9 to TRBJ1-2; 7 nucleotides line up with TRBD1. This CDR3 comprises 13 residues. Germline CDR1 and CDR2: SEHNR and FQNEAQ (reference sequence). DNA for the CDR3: TGTGCCAGCAGCCAGGGACAGATCTATGGCCACACCTTC. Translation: CASSQGQIYGHTF.

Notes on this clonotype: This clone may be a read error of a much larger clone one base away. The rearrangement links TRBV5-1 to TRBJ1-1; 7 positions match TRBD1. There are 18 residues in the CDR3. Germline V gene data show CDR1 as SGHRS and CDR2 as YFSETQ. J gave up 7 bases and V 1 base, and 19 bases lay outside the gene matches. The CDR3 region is CASSLPPSSRGDFDEAFF. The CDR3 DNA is TGCGCCAGCAGCTTGCCGCCTTCTAGCAGGGGGGATTTTGATGAAGCTTTCTTT.

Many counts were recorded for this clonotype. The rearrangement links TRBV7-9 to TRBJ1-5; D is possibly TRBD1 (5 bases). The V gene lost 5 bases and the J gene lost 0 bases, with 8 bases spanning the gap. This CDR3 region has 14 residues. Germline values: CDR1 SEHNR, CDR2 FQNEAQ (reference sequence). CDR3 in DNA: TGTGCCAGCAGCCGACAGAATAGCAATCAGCCCCAGCATTTT. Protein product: CASSRQNSNQPQHF.

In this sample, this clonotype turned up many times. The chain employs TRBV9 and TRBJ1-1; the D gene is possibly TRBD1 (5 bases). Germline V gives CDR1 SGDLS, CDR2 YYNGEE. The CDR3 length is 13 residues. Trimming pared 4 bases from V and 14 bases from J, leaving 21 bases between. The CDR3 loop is CASSPDGGDWVFF. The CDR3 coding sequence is TGTGCCAGCAGCCCAGATGGCGGGGACTGGGTCTTCTTT.

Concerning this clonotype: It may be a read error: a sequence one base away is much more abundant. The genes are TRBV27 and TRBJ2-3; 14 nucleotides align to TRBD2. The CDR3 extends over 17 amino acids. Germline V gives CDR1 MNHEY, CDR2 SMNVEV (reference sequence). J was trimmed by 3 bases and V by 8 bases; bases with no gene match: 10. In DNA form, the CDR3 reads TGTGCCAGCTGTCCCAGACTAGCGGGAGGGCTGACAGATACGCAGTATTTT. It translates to CASCPRLAGGLTDTQYF.

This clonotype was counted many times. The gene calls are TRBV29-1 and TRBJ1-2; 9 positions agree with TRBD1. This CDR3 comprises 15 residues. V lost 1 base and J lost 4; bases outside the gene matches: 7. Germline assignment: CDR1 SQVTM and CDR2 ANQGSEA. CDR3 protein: CSVEGRDRASYGYTF. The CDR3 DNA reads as TGCAGCGTTGAAGGGAGGGACAGGGCATCCTATGGCTACACCTTC. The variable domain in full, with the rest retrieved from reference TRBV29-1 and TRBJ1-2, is SAVISQKPSRDICQRGTSLTIQCQVDSQVTMMFWYRQQPGQSLTLIATANQGSEATYESGFVIDKFPISRPNLTFSTLTVSNMSPEDSSIYLCSVEGRDRASYGYTFGSGTRLTVV.

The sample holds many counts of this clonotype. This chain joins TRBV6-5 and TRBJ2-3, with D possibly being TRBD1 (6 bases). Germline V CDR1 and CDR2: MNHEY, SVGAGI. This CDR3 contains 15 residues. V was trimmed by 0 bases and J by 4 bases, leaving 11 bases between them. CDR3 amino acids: CASSYSNRVADTQYF. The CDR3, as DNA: TGTGCCAGCAGTTACTCGAACAGGGTGGCAGATACGCAGTATTTT.

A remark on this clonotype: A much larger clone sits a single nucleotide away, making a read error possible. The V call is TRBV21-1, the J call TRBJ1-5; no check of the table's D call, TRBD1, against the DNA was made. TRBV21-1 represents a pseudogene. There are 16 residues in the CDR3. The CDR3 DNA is TGTGCCAGCAGCAAAAGTTGGGGACGTAGCGATCAGCCCCAGCATTTT. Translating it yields CASSKSWGRSDQPQHF.

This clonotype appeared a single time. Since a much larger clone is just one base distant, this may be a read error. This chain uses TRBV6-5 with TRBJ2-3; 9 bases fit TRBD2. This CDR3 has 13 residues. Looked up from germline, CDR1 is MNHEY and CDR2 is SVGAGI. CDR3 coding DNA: TGTGCCAGCTTTAGCGGGGGAACAGATGCGCAGTATTTT. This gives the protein CASFSGGTDAQYF.

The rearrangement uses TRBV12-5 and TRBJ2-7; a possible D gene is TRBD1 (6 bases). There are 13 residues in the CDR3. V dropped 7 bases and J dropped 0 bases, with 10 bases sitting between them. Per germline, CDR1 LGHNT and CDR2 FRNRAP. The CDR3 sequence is CASVQGPSYEQYF. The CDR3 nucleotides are TGTGCTAGTGTGCAGGGGCCCTCCTACGAGCAGTACTTC.

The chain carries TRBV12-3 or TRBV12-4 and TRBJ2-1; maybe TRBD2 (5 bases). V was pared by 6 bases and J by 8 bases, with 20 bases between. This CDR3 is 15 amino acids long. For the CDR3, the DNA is TGTGCCAGCAGCCGTGGACTGTACAGAATGGATGAGCAGTTCTTC. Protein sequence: CASSRGLYRMDEQFF.

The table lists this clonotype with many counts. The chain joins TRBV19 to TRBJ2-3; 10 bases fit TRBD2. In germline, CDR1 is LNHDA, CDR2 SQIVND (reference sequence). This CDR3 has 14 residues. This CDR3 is CAVAGTSAGDTQYF. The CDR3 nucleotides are TGTGCTGTGGCCGGGACTAGCGCTGGAGATACGCAGTATTTT.

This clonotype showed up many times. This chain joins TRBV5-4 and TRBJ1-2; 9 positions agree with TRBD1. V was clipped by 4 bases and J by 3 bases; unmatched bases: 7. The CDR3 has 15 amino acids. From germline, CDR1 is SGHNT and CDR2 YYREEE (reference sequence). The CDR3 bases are TGTGCCAGCAGCCCGGGACAGGGTTCATACTATGGCTACACCTTC. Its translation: CASSPGQGSYYGYTF.

CDR3 DNA sequence: TGTGCCAGCAGTGACTTAGCGGGAGGCGGGGAGACCCAGTACTTC. It encodes CASSDLAGGGETQYF. The rearrangement uses TRBV2 and TRBJ2-5; 10 bases map to TRBD2. The CDR3 runs 15 residues. Germline CDR1 and CDR2: SNHLY and FYNNEI. With 3 bases clipped from V and 5 bases from J, the junction kept 6 bases outside the gene matches. The full variable domain, with the rest looked up from reference TRBV2 and TRBJ2-5, is EPEVTQTPSHQVTQMGQEVILRCVPISNHLYFYWYRQILGQKVEFLVSFYNNEISEKSEIFDDQFSVERPDGSNFTLKIRSTKLEDSAMYFCASSDLAGGGETQYFGPGTRLLVL.

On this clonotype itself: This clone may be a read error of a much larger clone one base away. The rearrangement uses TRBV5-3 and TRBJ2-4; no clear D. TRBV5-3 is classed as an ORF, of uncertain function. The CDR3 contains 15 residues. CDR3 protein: CASSLPSRPKNIQYF. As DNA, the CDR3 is TGTGCCAGCAGCTTACCGAGTAGACCCAAAAACATTCAGTACTTC.

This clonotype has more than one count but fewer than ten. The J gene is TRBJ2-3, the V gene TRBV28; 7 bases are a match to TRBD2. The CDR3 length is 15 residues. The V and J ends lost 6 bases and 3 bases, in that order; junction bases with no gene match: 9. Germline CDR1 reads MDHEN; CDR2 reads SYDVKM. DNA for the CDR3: TGTGCCAGCAGAACAGAGCCCGGGGGGACAGATACGCAGTATTTT. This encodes CASRTEPGGTDTQYF.

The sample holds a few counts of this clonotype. CDR3 DNA sequence: TGCAGTGCTATGCGGAGACTAGCGGGAGTTCTTCTCCACGAGCAGTACTTC. This codes for CSAMRRLAGVLLHEQYF. This chain connects TRBV20-1 to TRBJ2-7; 12 bases are a match to TRBD2. The CDR3 has 17 amino acids. The germline gives CDR1 DFQATT, CDR2 SNEGSKA (reference sequence). V gave up 4 bases and J gave up 5 bases; unmatched junction bases: 15.

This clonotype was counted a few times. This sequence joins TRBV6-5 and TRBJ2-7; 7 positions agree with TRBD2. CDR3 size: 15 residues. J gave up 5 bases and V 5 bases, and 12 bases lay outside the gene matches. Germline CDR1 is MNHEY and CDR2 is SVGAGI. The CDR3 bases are TGTGCCAGCAGTCCCTCCTGGGGACTAACCCACGAGCAGTACTTC. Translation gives CASSPSWGLTHEQYF.

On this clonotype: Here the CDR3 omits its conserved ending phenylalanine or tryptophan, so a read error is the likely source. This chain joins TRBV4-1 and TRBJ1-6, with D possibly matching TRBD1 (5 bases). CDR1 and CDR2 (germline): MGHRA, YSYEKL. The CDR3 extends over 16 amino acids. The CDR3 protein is CAGSQEPGQVNSPLHY. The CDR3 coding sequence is TGCGCCGGCAGCCAAGAGCCGGGGCAGGTTAATTCACCCCTCCACTAT.